This TCR beta chain stems from a study of cytomegalovirus exposure and HLA in healthy donors. Germline V gene lookup returns CDR1 LNHNV and CDR2 YYDKDF (reference sequence). V shed 5 bases and J shed 5 bases, with 18 bases lying between them. There are 16 residues in the CDR3. Primers included in the PCR were 60 Vbeta and 13 Jbeta primers. Some clones are missing from TCRdb's copy, which holds only in-frame ones; the method was immunoSEQ multiplex PCR. Of fewer than 200,000 clones listed, roughly two thirds were seen once; the top ten hold 2.8%. The sequence came from a woman between 25 and 40 years old in good health and CMV-seronegative. The rearrangement joins TRBV15 to TRBJ2-2; D may be TRBD2 (7 bases). Sequencing was carried out using PBMCs. The CDR3 DNA reads as TGTGCCACCAGCCGGGGGGCGGGGGCTGGTACCGGGGAGCTGTTTTTT. Translation: CATSRGAGAGTGELFF.